This TCR beta chain is from a study of technical replicates of blood from several donors. This CDR3 comprises 16 residues. V dropped 4 bases and J dropped 1; count of bases not matched to a gene: 7. CDR1 is SGHRS and CDR2 is YFSETQ in the germline V gene. Clones were sequenced by immunoSEQ multiplex PCR, and TCRdb holds only the in-frame ones, with some missing. The top ten hold approximately 0.27% of the sample, which has 75,000 to 95,000 clones, just over 90% seen once. Input material: T cells isolated from PBMCs. The rearrangement links TRBV5-1 to TRBJ2-2; 7 bases are a match to TRBD1. The TCR comes from a human donor in good health. In DNA, the CDR3 is TGCGCCAGCAGCGCCTCAGGGGGTTTGAACACCGGGGAGCTGTTTTTT. The encoded protein is CASSASGGLNTGELFF.